In this sample, the clone carrying this T cell receptor (beta chain) turned up a few times. This CDR3 comprises 13 residues. CDR1 is ENHRY and CDR2 is SYGVKD in the germline V gene. Deletions cut 5 bases from V and 4 bases from J, with 9 bases between. Grouping used clinical history reported by participants in a survey and questionnaire. Donors of Cohort 3 who recovered were those that had two negative PCRs, clearance, or symptom resolution. The record originates from a study of blood T cell repertoires in COVID-19. The overall study: Some COVID-19 samples were acute and others convalescent; all came from the United States, Italy and Spain. In each case, the material was cDNA or gDNA derived from T cells, B-cell-depleted T cells, or PBMCs.

Assay: immunoSEQ multiplex PCR; the TCRdb copy retains only in-frame clones and omits some. The sample includes about 310,000 clones, over 85% of them seen just once. The sample comprised PBMCs or T cells enriched from blood (not recorded which). This clonotype was sampled from a woman between 25 and 40 years old who had recovered from COVID-19. The chain is built from TRBV10-3 and TRBJ2-1; weak D call: TRBD1 (6 bases). The CDR3 is CAISWTDYNEQFF. The CDR3 DNA follows: TGTGCCATCAGTTGGACAGATTACAATGAGCAGTTCTTC.